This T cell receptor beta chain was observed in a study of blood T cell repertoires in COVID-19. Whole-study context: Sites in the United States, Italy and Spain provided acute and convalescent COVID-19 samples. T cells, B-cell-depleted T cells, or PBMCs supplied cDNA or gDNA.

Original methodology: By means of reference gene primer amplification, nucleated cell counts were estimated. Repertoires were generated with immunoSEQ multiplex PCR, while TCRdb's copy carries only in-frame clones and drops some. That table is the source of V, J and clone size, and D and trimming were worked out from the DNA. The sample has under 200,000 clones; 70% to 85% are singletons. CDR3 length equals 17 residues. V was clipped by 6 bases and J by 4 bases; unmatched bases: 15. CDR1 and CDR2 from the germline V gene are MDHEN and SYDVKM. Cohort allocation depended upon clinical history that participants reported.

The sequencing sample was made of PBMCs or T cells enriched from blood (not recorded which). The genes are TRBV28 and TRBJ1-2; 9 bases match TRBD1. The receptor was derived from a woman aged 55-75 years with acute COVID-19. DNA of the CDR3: TGTGCCAGCAGGACCGAATCAACAGGGGGCTGGGGCTATGGCTACACCTTC. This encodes CASRTESTGGWGYGYTF.